The present T cell receptor beta chain was sequenced within a study of blood T cell repertoires in COVID-19 (TCRdb year 2020). The study in broad terms: Collaborator samples came from the United States, Italy and Spain and covered acute and convalescent phases of COVID-19. The material from the prospective study consisted of cDNA or gDNA derived from T cells, B-cell-depleted T cells, or PBMCs. Deeply sampled blood TCRbeta repertoires from subjects exposed to, actively infected with, or recovered from COVID-19 were included in the dataset. The repertoires were released in a freely available public database meant as a resource for research on the immune response to SARS-CoV-2. The samples were drawn from two sources: the first 160 participants of the ongoing ImmuneRACE study, and 1,000 to 1,500 subjects contributed by 6 global collaborators. Sample metadata almost always included a de-identified subject ID, COVID-19 status, age in years and sex. HLA class I and class II types, where available, came from metadata supplied by the sample provider rather than from assay-based typing.

TCRbeta CDR3 regions were amplified from genomic DNA using the immunoSEQ Assay, a bias-controlled multiplex PCR. On the authors' methods: Within the assay, amplification of reference gene primers was used to estimate how many nucleated cells each sample contained. Sequence reads were collapsed and filtered to measure the absolute abundance of every unique TCRbeta CDR3 rearrangement. For each sample, productive Simpson clonality was calculated as the square root of Simpson's diversity index across productive rearrangements. TCRdb mirrors the immuneACCESS table, restricted to in-frame sequences. Some clones are absent from its copies; in checked studies, under half trace to an unresolved V gene, and the reason for the others is unknown. Clone size and the V and J calls come from that table; the DNA yielded D and trimming. For this sample the table gives 120,000 to 150,000 clones, of which around 89% were detected only once. Of the sample, 1.2% falls within the top ten clones.

The germline V gene sets CDR1 to SGHTA and CDR2 to FQGNSA. V was cut back by 4 bases and J by 0 bases, leaving a gap of 10 bases between them. The CDR3 runs 15 amino acids, cysteine and phenylalanine included. Of the read, only the CDR3 DNA is kept; its 45 bases are in frame from base 1. Study-wide findings and limitations: The quantity of clinical and demographic metadata differed by source and by participant and was supplied without curation.

Remarks on this clone: Its antigen target is currently unknown. Per-nucleotide qualities are absent, and no much larger clonotype sits a single base away.

Participants in the prospective study were aged 18 to 89 years, lived in 20 to 30 United States geographic areas, and enrolled through a virtual design. In the prospective study, cohorts were assigned on the basis of participant-reported clinical history obtained from a screening survey and a study questionnaire. Each participant in the prospective study had whole blood, serum and a nasopharyngeal or oropharyngeal swab collected by mobile phlebotomists. Over a roughly two-month period, participants in the prospective study had the option of providing additional blood draws and questionnaires. Before DNA extraction, prospective study blood samples were shipped either frozen or at room temperature.

The sequence was collected from a woman younger than 45 with acute COVID-19. Sequencing used PBMCs or T cells enriched from blood (not recorded which). The sequence is built from TRBV7-2 and TRBJ1-5; TRBD1 is possibly the D segment (6 matching bases). The DNA reads TGTGCCAGCAGCTCGGCAGGGGTTAGCAATCAGCCCCAGCATTTT. Its amino acids are CASSSAGVSNQPQHF.